This paragraph reports one T cell receptor (beta chain). Its antigen is unidentified. The sample comes from a study of cytomegalovirus exposure and HLA in healthy donors. Study observations and caveats: An apparent linkage of common viral pathogens to several of the most significant clusters emerged in a later analysis.

Primers: 60 Vbeta forward and 13 Jbeta reverse. Clones were read by immunoSEQ multiplex PCR, and TCRdb kept only the in-frame ones, dropping some. The sample records around 200,000 clones, 80% being singletons. Germline trimming cut 5 bases from V and 6 bases from J; bases unmatched to any gene: 9. This CDR3 region has 15 residues. Germline V lookup: CDR1 MNHEY, CDR2 SMNVEV (reference sequence). This chain joins TRBV27 and TRBJ2-1; 8 nucleotides match TRBD1. The sequenced sample consisted of PBMCs. This sequence was found in a boy between 10 and 17 years old in good health and CMV-seronegative. The CDR3 loop is CASSLDRGRANEQFF. As DNA, the CDR3 is TGTGCCAGCAGTCTCGACAGGGGCCGGGCCAATGAGCAGTTCTTC.